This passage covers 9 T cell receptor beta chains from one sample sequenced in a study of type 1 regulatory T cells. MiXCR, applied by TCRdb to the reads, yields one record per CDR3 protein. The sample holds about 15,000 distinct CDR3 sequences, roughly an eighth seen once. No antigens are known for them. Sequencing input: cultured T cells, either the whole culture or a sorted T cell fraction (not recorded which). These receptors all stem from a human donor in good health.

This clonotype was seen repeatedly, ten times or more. CDR3 in amino acids: CASSLTPLRETQYF. The CDR3 bases are TGTGCCAGCAGTTTGACTCCTCTTCGGGAGACCCAGTACTTC. The V gene is TRBV28, the J gene TRBJ2-5; D gene unclear. Trimming cost V 3 bases and J 5 bases, with 13 bases left between them. This CDR3 has 14 amino acids. CDR1 and CDR2 (germline): MDHEN, SYDVKM.

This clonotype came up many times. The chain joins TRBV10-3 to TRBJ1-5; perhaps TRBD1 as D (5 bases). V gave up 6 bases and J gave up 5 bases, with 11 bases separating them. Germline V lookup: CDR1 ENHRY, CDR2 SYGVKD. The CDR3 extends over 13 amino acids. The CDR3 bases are TGTGCCATCAGGCAGGGTGAACATCAGCCCCAGCATTTT. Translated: CAIRQGEHQPQHF.

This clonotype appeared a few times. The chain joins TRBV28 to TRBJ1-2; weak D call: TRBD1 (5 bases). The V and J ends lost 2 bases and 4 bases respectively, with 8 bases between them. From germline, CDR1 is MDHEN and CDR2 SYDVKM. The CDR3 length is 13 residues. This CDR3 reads CASSLPGIYGYTF. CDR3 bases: TGTGCCAGCAGTTTACCAGGGATCTATGGCTACACCTTC.

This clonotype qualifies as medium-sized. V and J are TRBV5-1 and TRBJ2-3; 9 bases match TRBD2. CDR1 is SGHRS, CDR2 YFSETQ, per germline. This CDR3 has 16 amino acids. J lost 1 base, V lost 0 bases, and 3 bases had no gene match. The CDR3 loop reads CASSLGPSGGTDTQYF. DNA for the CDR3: TGCGCCAGCAGCTTGGGTCCTAGCGGGGGCACAGATACGCAGTATTTT.

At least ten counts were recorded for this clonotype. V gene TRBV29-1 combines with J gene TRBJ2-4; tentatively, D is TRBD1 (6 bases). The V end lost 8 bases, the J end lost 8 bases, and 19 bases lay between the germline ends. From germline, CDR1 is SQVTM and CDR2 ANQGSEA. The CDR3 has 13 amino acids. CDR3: CSTQVNAGDIQYF. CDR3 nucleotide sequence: TGCAGCACCCAGGTGAATGCAGGGGACATTCAGTACTTC.

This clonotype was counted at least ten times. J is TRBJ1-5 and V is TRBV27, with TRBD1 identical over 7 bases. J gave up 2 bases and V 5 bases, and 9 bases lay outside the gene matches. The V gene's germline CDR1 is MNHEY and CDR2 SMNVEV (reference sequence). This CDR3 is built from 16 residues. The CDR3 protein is CASSPLTGSGNQPQHF. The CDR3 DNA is TGTGCCAGCAGTCCATTGACAGGGAGTGGCAATCAGCCCCAGCATTTT.

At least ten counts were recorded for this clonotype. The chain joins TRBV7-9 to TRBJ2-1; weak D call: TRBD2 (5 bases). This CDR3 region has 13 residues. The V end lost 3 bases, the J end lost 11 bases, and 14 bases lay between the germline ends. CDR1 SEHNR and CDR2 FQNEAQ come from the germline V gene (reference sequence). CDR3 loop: CASSFTGLGKQFF. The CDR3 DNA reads TGTGCCAGCAGCTTTACGGGTCTCGGGAAGCAGTTCTTC.

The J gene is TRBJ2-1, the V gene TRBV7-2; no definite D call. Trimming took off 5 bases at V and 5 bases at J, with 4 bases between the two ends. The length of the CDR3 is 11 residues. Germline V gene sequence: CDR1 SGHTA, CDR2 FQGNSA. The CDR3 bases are TGTGCCAGCAGCCCTCACAATGAGCAGTTCTTC. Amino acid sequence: CASSPHNEQFF.

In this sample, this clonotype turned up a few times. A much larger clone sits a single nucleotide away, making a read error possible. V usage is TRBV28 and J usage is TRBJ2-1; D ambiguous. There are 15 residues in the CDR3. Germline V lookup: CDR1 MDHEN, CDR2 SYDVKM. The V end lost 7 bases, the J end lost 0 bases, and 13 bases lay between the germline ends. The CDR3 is CASTLGAPSYNEQFF. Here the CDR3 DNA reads TGTGCCAGCACGCTTGGAGCACCCTCCTACAATGAGCAGTTCTTC.